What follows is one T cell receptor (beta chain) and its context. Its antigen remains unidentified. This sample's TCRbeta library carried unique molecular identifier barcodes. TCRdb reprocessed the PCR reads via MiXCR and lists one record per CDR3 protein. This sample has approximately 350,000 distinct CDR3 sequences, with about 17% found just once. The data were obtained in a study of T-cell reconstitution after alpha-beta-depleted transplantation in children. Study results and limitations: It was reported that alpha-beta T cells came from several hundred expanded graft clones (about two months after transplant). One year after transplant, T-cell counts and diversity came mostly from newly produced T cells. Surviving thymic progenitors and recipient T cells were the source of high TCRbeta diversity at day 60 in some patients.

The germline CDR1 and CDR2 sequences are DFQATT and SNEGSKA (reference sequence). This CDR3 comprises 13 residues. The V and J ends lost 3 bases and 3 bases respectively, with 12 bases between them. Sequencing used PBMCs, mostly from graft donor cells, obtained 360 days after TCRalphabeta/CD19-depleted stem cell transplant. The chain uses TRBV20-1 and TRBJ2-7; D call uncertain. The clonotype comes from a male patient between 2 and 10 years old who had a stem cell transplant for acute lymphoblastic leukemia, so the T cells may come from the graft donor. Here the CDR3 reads CSARGGAIYEQYF. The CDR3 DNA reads TGCAGTGCTAGGGGCGGAGCGATCTACGAGCAGTACTTC.